This T cell receptor (beta chain) emerged from a study of technical replicates of blood from a few donors. Generated by immunoSEQ multiplex PCR, the TCRdb table keeps only in-frame clones and is missing some. Of tens of thousands of clones listed, about 90% are singletons. The table lists this clone with a few counts. The TCR originated in a human donor in good health. The sample was T cells isolated from PBMCs.

This CDR3 is CASSPSGALAAGELFF. The CDR3 DNA reads as TGTGCCAGCTCACCATCAGGGGCCTTGGCGGCCGGGGAGCTGTTTTTT. V usage is TRBV18 and J usage is TRBJ2-2, with D perhaps TRBD1 (6 bases). Per the germline V gene, CDR1 is KGHSH and CDR2 is LQKENI. Trimming shortened V by 2 bases and J by 6 bases, and 16 bases separated the two germline ends. This CDR3 spans 16 amino acids.